The 11 T cell receptor beta chains listed next were all sequenced from one sample in a study of human T cells and chemical hapten exposure. Regarding time point: patch test 3, about 24 weeks after DPC sensitization. Treatment in this sample: therapeutic diphenylcyclopropenone sensitization with weekly scalp DPC. TCRdb reprocessed the RACE reads via MiXCR and lists one record per CDR3 protein. The data show some 180,000 distinct CDR3 sequences, more than 20% seen once. The specimen comprised whole blood, sampled in connection with sensitization to the hapten diphenylcyclopropenone (DPC). Receptor source: a woman in her forties with alopecia areata. Some clones in this sample may be carry-over from other donors' samples.

This clonotype was observed at least ten times. Here the CDR3 DNA reads TGTGCCAGCAGCTTAGCAGGGCCTGAAGCTTTCTTT. This translates into CASSLAGPEAFF. V gene TRBV7-9 combines with J gene TRBJ1-1; D gene ambiguous. Germline V gene lookup returns CDR1 SEHNR and CDR2 FQNEAQ (reference sequence). Trimming stripped 0 bases from V and 6 bases from J, with 5 bases between. CDR3 length: 12 amino acids. The full variable domain, in which reference TRBV7-9 and TRBJ1-1 provide the parts outside the CDR3, is DTGVSQNPRHKITKRGQNVTFRCDPISEHNRLYWYRQTLGQGPEFLTYFQNEAQLEKSRLLSDRFSAERPKGSFSTLEIQRTEQGDSAMYLCASSLAGPEAFFGQGTRLTVV.

This clonotype was found a few times. The chain has TRBV13 and TRBJ2-7; possibly TRBD2 for D (6 bases). V was clipped by 0 bases and J by 7 bases, with 19 bases between them. The CDR3 spans 16 residues. Germline assignment: CDR1 PRHDT and CDR2 FYEKMQ (reference sequence). DNA of the CDR3: TGTGCCAGCAGCTTAGGCCGGGACTTCACCACGTATGAGCAGTACTTC. Its translation is CASSLGRDFTTYEQYF. The complete variable domain, with remaining parts taken from reference TRBV13 and TRBJ2-7, reads AAGVIQSPRHLIKEKRETATLKCYPIPRHDTVYWYQQGPGQDPQFLISFYEKMQSDKGSIPDRFSAQQFSDYHSELNMSSLELGDSALYFCASSLGRDFTTYEQYFGPGTRLTVT.

The V gene is TRBV9, the J gene TRBJ2-1; D possibly uses TRBD1 or TRBD2 (5 bases each). From germline, CDR1 is SGDLS and CDR2 YYNGEE. This CDR3 region has 13 residues. V was cut by 7 bases and J by 0 bases, with 8 bases left in between. For the CDR3, the DNA is TGTGCCAGCGGGGGTCCCTCCTACAATGAGCAGTTCTTC. This codes for CASGGPSYNEQFF.

This clonotype was counted only a few times. V usage is TRBV20-1 and J usage is TRBJ2-7, with D maybe TRBD2 (6 bases). The V gene's germline CDR1 is DFQATT and CDR2 SNEGSKA (reference sequence). The CDR3 has 12 amino acids. The CDR3 loop reads CRGKGGAGEQYF. The CDR3 DNA follows: TGCAGAGGGAAAGGAGGGGCGGGCGAGCAGTACTTC.

This clonotype appeared many times. The chain recombines TRBV28 with TRBJ2-5, with D perhaps TRBD1 (6 bases). CDR3 length: 16 amino acids. Germline assignment: CDR1 MDHEN and CDR2 SYDVKM. V lost 1 base and J 4 bases, leaving 16 bases between the germline ends. CDR3: CASSLLVNRESETQYF. CDR3 DNA: TGTGCCAGCAGTTTATTGGTGAACAGGGAGTCAGAGACCCAGTACTTC. The full variable domain, with the rest looked up from reference TRBV28 and TRBJ2-5, is DVKVTQSSRYLVKRTGEKVFLECVQDMDHENMFWYRQDPGLGLRLIYFSYDVKMKEKGDIPEGYSVSREKKERFSLILESASTNQTSMYLCASSLLVNRESETQYFGPGTRLLVL.

This clonotype came up a few times. The chain carries TRBV4-2 and TRBJ1-2; D ambiguous. The length of the CDR3 is 15 residues. In germline, CDR1 is LGHNA, CDR2 YNFKEQ. Deletions cut 3 bases from V and 4 bases from J, with 15 bases between. CDR3 in amino acids: CASSHDWTEFYGYTF. CDR3 nucleotide sequence: TGTGCCAGCAGCCATGATTGGACTGAATTCTATGGCTACACCTTC.

The rearrangement uses TRBV6-2 or TRBV6-3 and TRBJ1-4; possibly TRBD1 for D (6 bases). CDR3 length: 13 amino acids. V lost 5 bases and J lost 16, with 20 bases in between. Germline V gene sequence: CDR1 MNHEY, CDR2 SVGEGT. The CDR3 coding sequence is TGTGCCAGCAGTGCGATCAGGGGCAGTGAGCAGTTTTTT. It yields the protein CASSAIRGSEQFF.

The J gene is TRBJ1-4, the V gene TRBV7-8; no firm D call. Germline-derived CDR1 and CDR2 are SGHVS and FQNEAQ. The CDR3 is 15 residues long. V lost 3 bases, J lost 6 bases, and 14 bases lay in between. The chain's CDR3 is CASSFFPVRHEKLFF. CDR3 sequence (DNA): TGTGCCAGCAGCTTCTTTCCGGTGAGGCATGAAAAACTGTTTTTT.

Only a few counts were recorded for this clonotype. The J gene is TRBJ2-5, the V gene TRBV9, with TRBD2 matching over 11 bases. The ends lost 2 bases at V and 1 base at J; junction bases unmatched: 1. Germline V gene sequence: CDR1 SGDLS, CDR2 YYNGEE. The CDR3 has 15 residues. In DNA, the CDR3 is TGTGCCAGCAGCGTTAGCGGGAGGGCCCAAGAGACCCAGTACTTC. It specifies CASSVSGRAQETQYF. The full variable domain, with the rest looked up from reference TRBV9 and TRBJ2-5, is DSGVTQTPKHLITATGQRVTLRCSPRSGDLSVYWYQQSLDQGLQFLIQYYNGEERAKGNILERFSAQQFPDLHSELNLSSLELGDSALYFCASSVSGRAQETQYFGPGTRLLVL.

This clonotype was counted ten times or more. The chain is built from TRBV19 and TRBJ2-3; 13 bases line up with TRBD2. The junction had 7 bases not matched to a gene; V was cut back by 3 bases and J by 4 bases. The germline CDR1 and CDR2 sequences are LNHDA and SQIVND (reference sequence). The CDR3 totals 17 residues. The CDR3: CASSMRLAGGGADTQYF. For the CDR3, the DNA is TGTGCCAGTAGTATGCGACTAGCGGGAGGTGGCGCAGATACGCAGTATTTT.

The CDR3 bases are TGTGCCAGCAGCCCCCCTGCCGACGAGGCTTTCTTT. Its protein is CASSPPADEAFF. The rearrangement joins TRBV7-2 to TRBJ1-1; D gene unclear. The CDR3 is 12 residues long. Germline V CDR1 and CDR2: SGHTA, FQGNSA. V shed 5 bases and J shed 11 bases, with 15 bases lying between them.